Sequencing of this T cell receptor (beta chain) was carried out in a study of read filtering for tumor transcriptome and immune sequencing. General study results and limits: Correlation between methods rose after single-read clonotypes were removed.

This clonotype was seen ten or more times. The target antigen is unknown. CDR3 length equals 13 residues. The V gene end was trimmed by 6 bases and the J gene end by 6 bases; junction bases not matched to a gene: 9. Germline CDR1 is SQVTM and CDR2 is ANQGSEA. Sampling of bone marrow took place during active disease in every patient. This library used around 400 ng RNA and molecular barcoded adaptors spanning alpha/delta and beta/gamma chains. TCRdb reprocessed the reads with MiXCR, giving one entry per CDR3 protein. The sample contains 35,000 to 50,000 distinct CDR3 sequences, less than 20% of which appear only once.

V gene TRBV29-1 combines with J gene TRBJ2-3; the match to TRBD2 covers 7 bases. The source material was a population of CD138-negative cells sorted from bone marrow. The clonotype originates from a donor older than 35 with multiple myeloma. CDR3 sequence: CSVGSGFPDTQYF. CDR3 sequence (DNA): TGCAGCGTAGGTAGCGGGTTCCCCGATACGCAGTATTTT.